This record looks at one T cell receptor beta chain sequence and its context. The entry originates in a study of blood T cell repertoires in COVID-19. Study in general: Sites in the United States, Italy and Spain provided acute and convalescent COVID-19 samples. T cells, B-cell-depleted T cells, or PBMCs provided the cDNA or gDNA that served as material.

Germline trimming cut 1 base from V and 5 bases from J; bases unmatched to any gene: 2. The length of the CDR3 is 15 residues. Germline V CDR1 and CDR2: SGHVS, FQNEAQ. Repertoires were generated with immunoSEQ multiplex PCR, while TCRdb's copy carries only in-frame clones and drops some. The sample consists of around 380,000 clones, 81% of them appearing once. This chain connects TRBV7-8 to TRBJ2-1, with 10 bases fitting TRBD2. The sequenced material came from peripheral blood. This clonotype was sampled from a human donor with acute or convalescent COVID-19. The donor label of this sample is uncertain. CDR3 amino acids: CASSLVAGGNNEQFF. CDR3 sequence (DNA): TGTGCCAGCAGCTTAGTAGCGGGGGGTAACAATGAGCAGTTCTTC.